This T cell receptor (beta chain) was sequenced in a study of T cells after yellow fever vaccination. Turning to the study itself: Preparation of fractions with low cell numbers was performed using SMART-Seq v4 Ultra Low Input.

TCRdb reanalysed the 5' RACE reads using MiXCR and keeps one entry per CDR3 protein. The sample holds about 340,000 distinct CDR3 sequences; about an eighth are singletons and the top ten take 2.5% to 4%. This CDR3 is built from 14 residues. Germline CDR1 is SGHRS and CDR2 is YFSETQ. The V end lost 5 bases, the J end lost 5 bases, and 13 bases lay between the germline ends. This chain connects TRBV5-1 to TRBJ2-2; perhaps TRBD2 as D (5 bases). The receptor comes from a man aged 18 to 29 who received the YFV17D yellow fever vaccine. Sequencing used CD4+ T cells sorted from PBMCs, obtained 15 days after the yellow fever booster vaccination. This CDR3 reads CASSDPGRTGELFF. The CDR3 DNA reads as TGCGCCAGCAGTGATCCGGGGAGAACCGGGGAGCTGTTTTTT.